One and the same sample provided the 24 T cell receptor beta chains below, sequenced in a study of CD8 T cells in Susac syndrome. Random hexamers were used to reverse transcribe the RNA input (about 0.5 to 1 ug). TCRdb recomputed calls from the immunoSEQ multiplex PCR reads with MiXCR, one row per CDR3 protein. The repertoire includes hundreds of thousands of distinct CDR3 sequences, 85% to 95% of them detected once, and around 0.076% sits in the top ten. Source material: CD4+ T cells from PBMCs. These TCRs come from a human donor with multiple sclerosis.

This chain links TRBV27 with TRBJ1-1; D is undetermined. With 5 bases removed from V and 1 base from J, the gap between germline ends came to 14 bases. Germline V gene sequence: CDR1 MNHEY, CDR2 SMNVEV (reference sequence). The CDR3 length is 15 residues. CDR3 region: CASSLRWQTNTEAFF. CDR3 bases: TGTGCCAGCAGTCTGAGGTGGCAGACGAACACTGAAGCTTTCTTT.

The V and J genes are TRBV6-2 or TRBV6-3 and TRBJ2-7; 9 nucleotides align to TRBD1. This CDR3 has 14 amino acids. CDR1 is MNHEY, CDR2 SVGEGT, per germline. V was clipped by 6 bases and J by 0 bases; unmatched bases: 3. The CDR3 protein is CASRTTGGSYEQYV. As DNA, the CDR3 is TGTGCCAGCAGAACGACAGGGGGCTCCTACGAGCAGTACGTC.

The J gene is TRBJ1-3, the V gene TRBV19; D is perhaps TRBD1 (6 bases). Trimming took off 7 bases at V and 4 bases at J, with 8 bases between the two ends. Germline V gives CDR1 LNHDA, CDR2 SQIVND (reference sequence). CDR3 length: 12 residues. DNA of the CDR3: TGTGCCAGTAACAGGGCCGGAAACACCATATATTTT. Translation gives CASNRAGNTIYF.

For the CDR3, the DNA is TGTGCCAGCAGTGAAGTGACAGGGGCTTCACCCCTCCACTTT. Amino acid sequence: CASSEVTGASPLHF. The rearrangement uses TRBV6-1 and TRBJ1-6; 8 bases fit TRBD1. The CDR3 length is 14 residues. The J segment lost 9 bases and the V segment lost 1 base, leaving 2 bases of the junction unmatched. The germline CDR1 and CDR2 sequences are MNHNS and SASEGT.

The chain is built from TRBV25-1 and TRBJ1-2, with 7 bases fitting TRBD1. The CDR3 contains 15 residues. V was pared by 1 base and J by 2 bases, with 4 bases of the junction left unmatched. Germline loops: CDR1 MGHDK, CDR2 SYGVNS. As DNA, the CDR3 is TGTGCCAGCAGTGAATTGACAGGGTTGAACTATGGCTACACCTTC. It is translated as CASSELTGLNYGYTF.

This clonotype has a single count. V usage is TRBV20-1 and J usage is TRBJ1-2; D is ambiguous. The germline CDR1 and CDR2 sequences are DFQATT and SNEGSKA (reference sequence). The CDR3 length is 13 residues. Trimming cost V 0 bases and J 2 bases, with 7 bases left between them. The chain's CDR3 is CSARETENYGYTF. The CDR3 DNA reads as TGCAGTGCTAGAGAAACGGAAAACTATGGCTACACCTTC.

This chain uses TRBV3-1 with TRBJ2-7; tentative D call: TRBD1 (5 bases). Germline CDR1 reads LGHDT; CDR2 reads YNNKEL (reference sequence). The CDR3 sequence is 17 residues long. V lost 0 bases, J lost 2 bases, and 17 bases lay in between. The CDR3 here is CASSQDWGPPPTYEQYV. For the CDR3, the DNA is TGTGCCAGCAGCCAAGATTGGGGCCCTCCCCCCACCTACGAGCAGTACGTC.

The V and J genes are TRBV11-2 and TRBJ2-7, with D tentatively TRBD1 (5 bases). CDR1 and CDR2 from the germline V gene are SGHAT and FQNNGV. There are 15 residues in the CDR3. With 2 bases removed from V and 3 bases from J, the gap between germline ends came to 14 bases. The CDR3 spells CASSLFQGGSYEQYV. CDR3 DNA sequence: TGTGCCAGCAGCTTATTTCAGGGCGGTAGCTACGAGCAGTACGTC.

Written as DNA, the CDR3 is TGTGCCAGCTCACTCCGACTAGCGGGCACTCACTCCTACAATGAGCAGTTCTTC. Amino acid sequence: CASSLRLAGTHSYNEQFF. The chain combines TRBV18 with TRBJ2-1; 10 bases match TRBD2. Germline assignment: CDR1 KGHSH and CDR2 LQKENI. The V segment lost 4 bases and the J segment 0 bases; nucleotides outside the gene matches: 9. This CDR3 has 18 residues.

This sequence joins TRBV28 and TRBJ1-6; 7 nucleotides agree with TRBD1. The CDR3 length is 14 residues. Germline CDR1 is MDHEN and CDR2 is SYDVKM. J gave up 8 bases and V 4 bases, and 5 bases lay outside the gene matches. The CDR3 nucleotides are TGTGCCAGCAGTTCACAGGGGATGGATTCACCCCTCCACTTT. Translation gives CASSSQGMDSPLHF. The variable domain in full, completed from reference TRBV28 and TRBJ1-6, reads DVKVTQSSRYLVKRTGEKVFLECVQDMDHENMFWYRQDPGLGLRLIYFSYDVKMKEKGDIPEGYSVSREKKERFSLILESASTNQTSMYLCASSSQGMDSPLHFGNGTRLTVT.

In nucleotides, the CDR3 is TGTGCCAGCTCACCACGCGAAGGGGAAACGACCCAGTACTTC. This encodes CASSPREGETTQYF. The chain joins TRBV18 to TRBJ2-5; possible D gene TRBD1, 5 bases. This CDR3 is 14 amino acids long. With 1 base removed from V and 7 bases from J, the gap between germline ends came to 13 bases. CDR1 is KGHSH, CDR2 LQKENI, per germline. The entire variable domain, with the rest obtained from reference TRBV18 and TRBJ2-5, is as follows: NAGVMQNPRHLVRRRGQEARLRCSPMKGHSHVYWYRQLPEEGLKFMVYLQKENIIDESGMPKERFSAEFPKEGPSILRIQQVVRGDSAAYFCASSPREGETTQYFGPGTRLLVL.

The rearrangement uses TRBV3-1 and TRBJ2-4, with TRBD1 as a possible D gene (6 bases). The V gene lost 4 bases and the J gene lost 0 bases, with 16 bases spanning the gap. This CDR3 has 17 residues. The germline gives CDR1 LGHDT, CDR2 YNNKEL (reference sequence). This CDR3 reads CASSLSAGDLAKNIQYF. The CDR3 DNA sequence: TGTGCCAGCAGCCTATCAGCAGGGGACCTAGCCAAAAACATTCAGTACTTC.

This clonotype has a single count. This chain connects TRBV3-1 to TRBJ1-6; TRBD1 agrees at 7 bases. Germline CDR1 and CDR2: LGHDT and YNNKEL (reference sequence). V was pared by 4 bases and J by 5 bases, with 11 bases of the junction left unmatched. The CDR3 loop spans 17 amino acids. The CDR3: CASSPEQGSKDNSPLHF. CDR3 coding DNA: TGTGCCAGCAGCCCAGAACAGGGGAGTAAGGATAATTCACCCCTCCACTTT. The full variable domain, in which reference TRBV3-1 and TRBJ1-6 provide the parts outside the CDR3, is DTAVSQTPKYLVTQMGNDKSIKCEQNLGHDTMYWYKQDSKKFLKIMFSYNNKELIINETVPNRFSPKSPDKAHLNLHINSLELGDSAVYFCASSPEQGSKDNSPLHFGNGTRLTVT.

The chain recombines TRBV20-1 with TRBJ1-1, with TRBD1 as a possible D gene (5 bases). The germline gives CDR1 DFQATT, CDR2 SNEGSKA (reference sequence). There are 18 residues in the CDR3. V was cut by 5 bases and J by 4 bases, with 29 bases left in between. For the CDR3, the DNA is TGCAGTGCTCCCGACAGCCTTAAGATGTGGGGGGAAGGCACTGAAGCTTTCTTT. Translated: CSAPDSLKMWGEGTEAFF.

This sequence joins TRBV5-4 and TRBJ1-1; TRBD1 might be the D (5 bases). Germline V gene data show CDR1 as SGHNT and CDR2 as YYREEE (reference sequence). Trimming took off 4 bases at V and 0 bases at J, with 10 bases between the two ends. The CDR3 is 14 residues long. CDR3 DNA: TGTGCCAGCAGCGCGACACAGGTGAACACTGAAGCTTTCTTT. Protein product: CASSATQVNTEAFF.

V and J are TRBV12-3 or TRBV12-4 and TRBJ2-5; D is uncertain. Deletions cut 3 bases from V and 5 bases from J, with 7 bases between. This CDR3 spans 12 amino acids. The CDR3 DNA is TGTGCCAGCAGTTTTTCTCAGGAGACCCAGTACTTC. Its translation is CASSFSQETQYF.

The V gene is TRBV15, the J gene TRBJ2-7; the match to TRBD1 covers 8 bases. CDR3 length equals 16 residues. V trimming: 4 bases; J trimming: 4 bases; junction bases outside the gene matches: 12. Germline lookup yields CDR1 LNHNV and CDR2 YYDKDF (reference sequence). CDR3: CATSKVVGTGSYEQYF. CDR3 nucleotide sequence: TGTGCCACCAGCAAGGTGGTGGGGACAGGCTCGTACGAGCAGTACTTC.

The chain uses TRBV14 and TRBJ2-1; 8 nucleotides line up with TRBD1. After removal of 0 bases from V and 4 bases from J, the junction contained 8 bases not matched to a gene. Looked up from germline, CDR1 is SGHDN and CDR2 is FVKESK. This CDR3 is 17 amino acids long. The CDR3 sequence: CASSQDPTGGFYNEQFF. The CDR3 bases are TGTGCCAGCAGCCAAGATCCTACAGGGGGATTTTACAATGAGCAGTTCTTC.

CDR3 sequence: CASSEQGTGEQYF. The DNA of the CDR3 is TGTGCCAGCAGTGAACAGGGAACCGGCGAGCAGTACTTC. The chain employs TRBV2 and TRBJ2-7, with D possibly matching TRBD1 (5 bases). Looked up from germline, CDR1 is SNHLY and CDR2 is FYNNEI. V lost 2 bases, J lost 6 bases, and 11 bases lay in between. The CDR3 has 13 residues. The full variable domain, in which reference TRBV2 and TRBJ2-7 provide the parts outside the CDR3, is EPEVTQTPSHQVTQMGQEVILRCVPISNHLYFYWYRQILGQKVEFLVSFYNNEISEKSEIFDDQFSVERPDGSNFTLKIRSTKLEDSAMYFCASSEQGTGEQYFGPGTRLTVT.

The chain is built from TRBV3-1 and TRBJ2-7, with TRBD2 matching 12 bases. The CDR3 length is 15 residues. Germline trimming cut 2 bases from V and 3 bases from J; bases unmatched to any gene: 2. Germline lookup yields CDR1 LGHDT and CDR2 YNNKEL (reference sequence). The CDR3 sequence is CASSQTSGGIYEQYV. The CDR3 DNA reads TGTGCCAGCAGCCAAACTAGCGGGGGGATCTACGAGCAGTACGTC.

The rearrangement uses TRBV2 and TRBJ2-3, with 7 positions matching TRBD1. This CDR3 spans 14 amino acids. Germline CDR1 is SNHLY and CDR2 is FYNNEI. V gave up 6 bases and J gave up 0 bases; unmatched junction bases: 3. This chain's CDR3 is CASSKGASTDTQYF. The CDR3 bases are TGTGCCAGCAGCAAGGGGGCGAGCACAGATACGCAGTATTTT.

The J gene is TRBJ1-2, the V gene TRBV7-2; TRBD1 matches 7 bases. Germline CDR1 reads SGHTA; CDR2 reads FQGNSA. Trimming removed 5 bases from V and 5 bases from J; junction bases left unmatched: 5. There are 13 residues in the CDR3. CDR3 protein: CASSATGFYGYTF. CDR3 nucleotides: TGTGCCAGCAGCGCGACAGGGTTTTATGGCTACACCTTC. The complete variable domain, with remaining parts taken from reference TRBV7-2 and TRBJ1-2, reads GAGVSQSPSNKVTEKGKDVELRCDPISGHTALYWYRQSLGQGLEFLIYFQGNSAPDKSGLPSDRFSAERTGGSVSTLTIQRTQQEDSAVYLCASSATGFYGYTFGSGTRLTVV.

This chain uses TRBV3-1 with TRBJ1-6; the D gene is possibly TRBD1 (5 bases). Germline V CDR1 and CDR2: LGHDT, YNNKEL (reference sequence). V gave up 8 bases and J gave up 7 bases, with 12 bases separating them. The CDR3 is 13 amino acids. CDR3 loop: CASYGGSNSPLHF. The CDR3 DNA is TGTGCCAGCTACGGGGGGTCAAATTCACCCCTCCACTTT.

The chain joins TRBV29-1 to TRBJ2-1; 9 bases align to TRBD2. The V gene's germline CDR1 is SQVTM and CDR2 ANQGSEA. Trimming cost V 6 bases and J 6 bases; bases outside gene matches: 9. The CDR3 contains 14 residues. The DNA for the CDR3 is TGCAGCGTCTGGTGGCTAGCGGGGCCCAATGAGCAGTTCTTC. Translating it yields CSVWWLAGPNEQFF.